The 20 T cell receptor beta chains below come from one sample, sequenced in a study of T cell repertoires in cytomegalovirus infection. TCRdb processed the reads anew with MiXCR; each CDR3 protein has one entry. The sample has hundreds of thousands of distinct CDR3 sequences, roughly 31% seen once. No cognate antigen is known for these TCRs. The sequences come from cultured CD8+ T cells from PBMCs, collected from culture after CMV antigen stimulation. Receptors were obtained from a human donor in good health (CMV status not recorded). Some clones in this sample may be carry-over from other donors' samples.

J is TRBJ1-2 and V is TRBV4-1; the D gene is possibly TRBD1 (5 bases). From germline, CDR1 is MGHRA and CDR2 YSYEKL. The CDR3 consists of 15 residues. The ends were cut back, 3 bases at V and 5 bases at J, with 16 bases in the middle. The CDR3 loop is CASSHPRDGHYGYTF. The CDR3 DNA sequence: TGCGCCAGCAGCCATCCCCGGGACGGGCATTATGGCTACACCTTC.

This chain joins TRBV6-5 and TRBJ2-5, with D perhaps TRBD2 (6 bases). The CDR3 is made up of 17 amino acids. Between the trimmed V and J ends, which lost 6 bases and 4 bases, there was a span of 24 bases. In germline, CDR1 is MNHEY, CDR2 SVGAGI. The CDR3 coding sequence is TGTGCCAGCAGCGAAACTCAAGCGGGCCCCGCGAGAGAGACCCAGTACTTC. Translated: CASSETQAGPARETQYF.

This clonotype appeared many times. The chain recombines TRBV7-2 with TRBJ1-2; 12 bases line up with TRBD1. The CDR3 spans 16 residues. CDR1 and CDR2 from the germline V gene are SGHTA and FQGNSA. After removal of 7 bases from V and 7 bases from J, the junction contained 13 bases not matched to a gene. CDR3 sequence: CASTDWDRGLASGYTF. The CDR3 nucleotides read TGTGCCAGCACCGACTGGGACAGGGGGCTGGCAAGTGGCTACACCTTC.

The table lists this clonotype with many counts. The V gene is TRBV20-1, the J gene TRBJ2-1, with D possibly matching TRBD2 (5 bases). The CDR3 contains 13 residues. Germline V gives CDR1 DFQATT, CDR2 SNEGSKA (reference sequence). Trimming removed 0 bases from V and 9 bases from J, with 12 bases in between. CDR3 coding DNA: TGCAGTGCTAGAGATGGCAGCGGCGGTGAGCAGTTCTTC. Protein: CSARDGSGGEQFF.

The chain has TRBV19 and TRBJ1-1; a possible D gene is TRBD1 (6 bases). The germline V and J ends were trimmed by 7 bases and 3 bases, with 15 bases remaining between them. The CDR3 is made up of 14 amino acids. CDR1 and CDR2 (germline): LNHDA, SQIVND (reference sequence). DNA of the CDR3: TGTGCCAGTACCCCCCTGGACAGTTACACTGAAGCTTTCTTT. It translates to CASTPLDSYTEAFF.

V gene TRBV7-6 combines with J gene TRBJ1-2; 7 positions agree with TRBD1. Looked up from germline, CDR1 is SGHVS and CDR2 is FNYEAQ. V was clipped by 5 bases and J by 4 bases; unmatched bases: 7. The CDR3 extends over 14 amino acids. The CDR3 loop is CASSPGGTAYGYTF. The CDR3 DNA sequence: TGTGCCAGCAGCCCAGGGGGGACAGCCTATGGCTACACCTTC.

The J gene is TRBJ1-1, the V gene TRBV19, with TRBD1 identical over 10 bases. The CDR3 totals 14 residues. Unmatched junction bases numbered 5, after V lost 6 bases and J lost 4 bases. Germline V lookup: CDR1 LNHDA, CDR2 SQIVND (reference sequence). The CDR3 loop reads CASRTGQGLTEAFF. Written as DNA, the CDR3 is TGTGCCAGTAGGACGGGACAGGGGCTCACTGAAGCTTTCTTT.

This clonotype was seen only a few times. This chain uses TRBV4-1 with TRBJ1-5; D is unresolved. V was cut by 4 bases and J by 2 bases, with 18 bases left in between. The CDR3 sequence is 17 residues long. CDR1 and CDR2 from the germline V gene are MGHRA and YSYEKL. The CDR3 sequence is CASSPGPGPVGNQPQHF. CDR3 sequence (DNA): TGCGCCAGCAGCCCCGGTCCCGGGCCGGTGGGCAATCAGCCCCAGCATTTT.

V usage is TRBV10-3 and J usage is TRBJ1-5; D not certain. CDR1 ENHRY and CDR2 SYGVKD come from the germline V gene. The CDR3 sequence is 14 residues long. Trimming shortened V by 0 bases and J by 5 bases, and 8 bases separated the two germline ends. The CDR3 here is CAISESEGYQPQHF. Written as DNA, the CDR3 is TGTGCCATCAGTGAGTCAGAGGGTTATCAGCCCCAGCATTTT.

The table lists this clonotype with a few counts. The V gene is TRBV6-1, the J gene TRBJ1-2; D uncertain. The CDR3 runs 13 residues. The germline V and J ends were trimmed by 5 bases and 4 bases, with 11 bases remaining between them. CDR1 is MNHNS, CDR2 SASEGT, per germline. Here the CDR3 DNA reads TGTGCCAGCAGTTACGGGCGGCTCTATGGCTACACCTTC. Its translation: CASSYGRLYGYTF.

The chain employs TRBV20-1 and TRBJ2-2; D not certain. This CDR3 contains 11 residues. CDR1 is DFQATT and CDR2 is SNEGSKA in the germline V gene (reference sequence). The germline V and J ends were trimmed by 0 bases and 9 bases, with 5 bases remaining between them. Written as DNA, the CDR3 is TGCAGTGCTAGAGAAGGTCGGGAGCTGTTTTTT. Translation gives CSAREGRELFF.

This clonotype was recorded many times. The junction does not match germline at one end; this may be a read error. CDR3 protein: CASSLEGSGGDTQYF. For the CDR3, the DNA is TGTGCCAGCAGTTTAGAAGGGTCAGGTGGAGATACGCAGTATTTT. The chain recombines TRBV7-2 with TRBJ2-3; D unresolved. Germline values: CDR1 SGHTA, CDR2 FQGNSA. This CDR3 comprises 15 residues.

The chain couples TRBV7-6 to TRBJ1-1; no firm D call. V shed 1 base and J shed 8 bases, with 20 bases lying between them. Germline lookup yields CDR1 SGHVS and CDR2 FNYEAQ. This CDR3 is built from 16 residues. This CDR3 is CASSLGPGPRDAEAFF. The CDR3 DNA reads as TGTGCCAGCAGCTTAGGTCCCGGCCCCCGAGACGCCGAAGCTTTCTTT.

The chain is built from TRBV9 and TRBJ2-3; no firm D call. CDR1 and CDR2 from the germline V gene are SGDLS and YYNGEE. V was trimmed by 3 bases and J by 4 bases, leaving 9 bases between them. This CDR3 is built from 13 residues. The CDR3 coding sequence is TGTGCCAGCAGCGCCCGGACGGCAGATACGCAGTATTTT. It translates to CASSARTADTQYF.

This clonotype has ten or more counts. The CDR3 nucleotides read TGTGCCAGCAGCTTAACGGGGGCGAACACTGAAGCTTTCTTT. This encodes CASSLTGANTEAFF. The V call is TRBV27, the J call TRBJ1-1; TRBD1 might be the D (6 bases). Germline V gene data show CDR1 as MNHEY and CDR2 as SMNVEV (reference sequence). V lost 6 bases and J lost 1, with 12 bases in between. The CDR3 runs to 14 residues.

This clonotype came up a few times. The V call is TRBV7-9, the J call TRBJ2-4; D perhaps matches TRBD1 (5 bases). The germline V gene encodes CDR1 SEHNR and CDR2 FQNEAQ (reference sequence). Trimming shortened V by 6 bases and J by 2 bases, and 14 bases separated the two germline ends. This CDR3 is built from 15 residues. In nucleotides, the CDR3 is TGTGCCAGCAGTACCGAAAGGGGAACCAAAAACATTCAGTACTTC. Its protein is CASSTERGTKNIQYF.

This clonotype has more than one count but fewer than ten. The chain employs TRBV6-4 and TRBJ1-2, with no clear D. Germline CDR1 is MRHNA and CDR2 is SNTAGT. V was pared by 7 bases and J by 4 bases, with 25 bases between. The CDR3 contains 17 residues. The DNA for the CDR3 is TGTGCCAGCACCAGCAGGTCCAGACCATCCCCTGGCTATGGCTACACCTTC. Protein: CASTSRSRPSPGYGYTF.

This clonotype was counted between two and nine times. The chain has TRBV10-3 and TRBJ2-3; 9 positions agree with TRBD1. V trimming: 6 bases; J trimming: 2 bases; junction bases outside the gene matches: 9. Germline V gene sequence: CDR1 ENHRY, CDR2 SYGVKD. The CDR3 contains 16 residues. As DNA, the CDR3 is TGTGCCATCAGCAATCCGGGACAGGGTAACACAGATACGCAGTATTTT. It is translated as CAISNPGQGNTDTQYF.

The gene calls are TRBV29-1 and TRBJ1-2, with D possibly TRBD1 on 6 matching bases. Between the trimmed V and J ends, which lost 6 bases and 4 bases, there was a span of 15 bases. The CDR3 contains 13 residues. Germline V gene lookup returns CDR1 SQVTM and CDR2 ANQGSEA. CDR3 DNA sequence: TGCAGCGTGGCCGGGTTACAGGGCTATGGCTACACCTTC. Its translation: CSVAGLQGYGYTF.

The table lists this clonotype with a few counts. The chain employs TRBV7-3 and TRBJ2-5; D is perhaps TRBD1 or TRBD2 (5 bases each). CDR3 length: 14 residues. The V end lost 2 bases, the J end lost 1 base, and 8 bases lay between the germline ends. The germline CDR1 and CDR2 sequences are SGHTA and FQGTGA. The CDR3 region is CASSLRGTQETQYF. The CDR3 DNA reads as TGTGCCAGCAGCTTACGAGGGACCCAAGAGACCCAGTACTTC.